This entry lists 6 T cell receptor beta chains sequenced from one sample in a study of blood T cell repertoires in COVID-19. Sequenced by immunoSEQ multiplex PCR; TCRdb stores in-frame clones only, minus some. The data hold about 38,000 clones, with around nine tenths observed a single time. Input material: peripheral blood. These receptors all come from a man in his sixties with COVID-19, enrolled during active disease.

V usage is TRBV3-1 (or the pseudogene TRBV3-2) and J usage is TRBJ1-4, with D tentatively TRBD1 (5 bases). The CDR3 length is 15 residues. Trimming cost V 4 bases and J 3 bases, with 12 bases left between them. The germline V gene encodes CDR1 LGHDT and CDR2 YNNKEL (reference sequence). As DNA, the CDR3 is TGTGCCAGCAGCCTCTGGGGCAGCTCTAATGAAAAACTGTTTTTT. Translated: CASSLWGSSNEKLFF.

This clone was seen only a few times. J is TRBJ2-1 and V is TRBV11-3, with D uncertain. V shed 1 base and J shed 7 bases, with 8 bases lying between them. The CDR3 covers 13 residues. The germline CDR1 and CDR2 sequences are SGHNT and YENEEA. As DNA, the CDR3 is TGTGCCAGCAGCTTAGGTGAGAGGAATGAGCAGTTCTTC. Amino acids: CASSLGERNEQFF.

This chain links TRBV4-3 with TRBJ2-6, with 10 bases fitting TRBD1. With V trimmed by 1 base and J by 0 bases, 9 bases remained unmatched. From germline, CDR1 is LGHNA and CDR2 YSLEER. This CDR3 spans 20 amino acids. CDR3 protein: CASSQVRLTGGYSGANVLTF. The CDR3 DNA reads as TGCGCCAGCAGCCAAGTGAGGTTGACAGGGGGCTACTCTGGGGCCAACGTCCTGACTTTC.

A word on this clone: At one end the junction does not follow the germline gene, possibly because of a read error. J is TRBJ2-7 and V is TRBV28; 8 positions match TRBD2. Germline assignment: CDR1 MDHEN and CDR2 SYDVKM. This CDR3 region has 12 residues. CDR3 sequence: CASSLFGGRWDF. The CDR3, as DNA: TGTGCCAGCAGTTTATTTGGCGGGAGGTGGGACTTC. Combining the CDR3 with reference TRBV28 and TRBJ2-7 gives the whole variable domain DVKVTQSSRYLVKRTGEKVFLECVQDMDHENMFWYRQDPGLGLRLIYFSYDVKMKEKGDIPEGYSVSREKKERFSLILESASTNQTSMYLCASSLFGGRWDFGPGTRLTVT.

The chain uses TRBV4-1 and TRBJ1-2; D might be TRBD1 (5 bases). Trimming took 4 bases from V and 1 from J, leaving 13 bases between them. The CDR3 contains 15 residues. Germline values: CDR1 MGHRA, CDR2 YSYEKL. The CDR3 region has the DNA TGCGCCAGCAGCCCAGGCCAGGGAGGTAACTATGGCTACACCTTC. It encodes CASSPGQGGNYGYTF.

The chain couples TRBV28 to TRBJ1-5, with 9 bases matching TRBD1. Germline V gene sequence: CDR1 MDHEN, CDR2 SYDVKM. V shed 6 bases and J 6 bases; nucleotides not matched to a gene: 12. CDR3 length: 16 residues. The CDR3 loop reads CASSPSGTGLGQPQHF. In DNA form, the CDR3 reads TGTGCCAGCAGCCCCTCGGGGACAGGGTTAGGTCAGCCCCAGCATTTT.